Listed below are T cell receptor beta chains from one sample, sequenced in a study of T cells in Graves' hyperthyroidism and ophthalmopathy. TCRdb independently ran MiXCR on the multiplex PCR reads; one entry per CDR3 protein. Among about 250,000 distinct CDR3 sequences listed, about 24% were seen once. The sample comprised blood. The source is a middle-aged woman with Graves' ophthalmopathy. CDR3s include the opening cysteine and the closing phenylalanine or tryptophan. Each record gives: J gene, D gene, clone size, V gene, CDR3 protein, CDR3 DNA. A D gene is named only where the DNA matches it firmly. Only some rows state a clone size, as once, few, many or a class for expanded clones.

j_gene: TRBJ2-1; d_gene: TRBD2; abundance: -; v_gene: TRBV30; CDR3aa: CAWSRLAGNEQFF; CDR3nt: TGTGCCTGGAGTAGACTAGCGGGCAATGAGCAGTTCTTC
j_gene: TRBJ2-2; d_gene: TRBD1; abundance: -; v_gene: TRBV30; CDR3aa: CAWSGPTGATGELFF; CDR3nt: TGTGCCTGGAGTGGACCGACAGGGGCCACCGGGGAGCTGTTTTTT
j_gene: TRBJ1-1; d_gene: -; abundance: many; v_gene: TRBV11-2; CDR3aa: CASSPRPDTEAFF; CDR3nt: TGTGCCAGCAGCCCGAGACCCGACACTGAAGCTTTCTTT
j_gene: TRBJ1-6; d_gene: TRBD1; abundance: many; v_gene: TRBV2; CDR3aa: CASRGQALAIYNSPLHF; CDR3nt: TGTGCCAGCCGCGGACAGGCCCTTGCGATTTATAATTCACCCCTCCACTTT
j_gene: TRBJ2-7; d_gene: -; abundance: many; v_gene: TRBV20-1; CDR3aa: CSAPPAPYEQYF; CDR3nt: TGCAGTGCTCCCCCAGCTCCCTACGAGCAGTACTTC
j_gene: TRBJ1-1; d_gene: -; abundance: -; v_gene: TRBV5-5; CDR3aa: CASSLGTDLSEAFF; CDR3nt: TGTGCCAGCAGCTTGGGGACAGACTTATCTGAAGCTTTCTTT
j_gene: TRBJ2-7; d_gene: TRBD2; abundance: many; v_gene: TRBV20-1; CDR3aa: CSARDLVRDYLSYEQYF; CDR3nt: TGCAGTGCTAGAGATCTGGTGAGGGACTACCTCTCCTACGAGCAGTACTTC
j_gene: TRBJ2-6; d_gene: -; abundance: many; v_gene: TRBV27; CDR3aa: CASSFSGANVLTF; CDR3nt: TGTGCCAGCAGTTTTTCTGGGGCCAACGTCCTGACTTTC
j_gene: TRBJ2-7; d_gene: TRBD1; abundance: many; v_gene: TRBV24-1; CDR3aa: CATSDTGQIYEQYF; CDR3nt: TGTGCCACCAGTGATACGGGACAGATCTACGAGCAGTACTTC
j_gene: TRBJ2-2; d_gene: -; abundance: -; v_gene: TRBV19; CDR3aa: CASSIARLGLSRFTGELFF; CDR3nt: TGTGCCAGTAGTATAGCCCGACTCGGACTTAGCAGATTCACCGGGGAGCTGTTTTTT
j_gene: TRBJ1-5; d_gene: TRBD1; abundance: many; v_gene: TRBV6-1; CDR3aa: CASSEQGGQPQHF; CDR3nt: TGTGCCAGCAGTGAACAGGGGGGTCAGCCCCAGCATTTT
j_gene: TRBJ2-6; d_gene: TRBD2; abundance: many; v_gene: TRBV28; CDR3aa: CASSPPAGGVSSGANVLTF; CDR3nt: TGTGCCAGCAGTCCACCGGCCGGGGGGGTGAGCTCTGGGGCCAACGTCCTGACTTTC
j_gene: TRBJ1-5; d_gene: -; abundance: -; v_gene: TRBV6-1; CDR3aa: CASSEAPQPQHF; CDR3nt: TGTGCCAGCAGTGAGGCCCCTCAGCCCCAGCATTTT
j_gene: TRBJ2-6; d_gene: -; abundance: many; v_gene: TRBV6-1; CDR3aa: CASRDSSGANVLTF; CDR3nt: TGTGCCAGCAGGGACAGCTCTGGGGCCAACGTCCTGACTTTC
j_gene: TRBJ2-3; d_gene: -; abundance: -; v_gene: TRBV28; CDR3aa: CASSETPRQGTDTQYF; CDR3nt: TGTGCCAGCAGTGAAACTCCTAGACAGGGCACAGATACGCAGTATTTT
j_gene: TRBJ2-2; d_gene: -; abundance: many; v_gene: TRBV10-3; CDR3aa: CASSESLANTGELFF; CDR3nt: TGTGCCAGCAGTGAGTCGTTAGCGAACACCGGGGAGCTGTTTTTT
j_gene: TRBJ2-5; d_gene: -; abundance: -; v_gene: TRBV12-3/TRBV12-4; CDR3aa: CASSFQGSIGGTQYF; CDR3nt: TGTGCCAGCAGTTTCCAGGGTTCGATTGGTGGGACCCAGTACTTC
j_gene: TRBJ1-1; d_gene: -; abundance: -; v_gene: TRBV28; CDR3aa: CASNVGRLTEASF; CDR3nt: TGTGCCAGCAATGTGGGGCGGTTAACTGAAGCTTCCTTT
j_gene: TRBJ1-1; d_gene: -; abundance: many; v_gene: TRBV9; CDR3aa: CASSVGIAITEAFF; CDR3nt: TGTGCCAGCAGCGTAGGAATAGCCATTACTGAAGCTTTCTTT
j_gene: TRBJ2-5; d_gene: TRBD1; abundance: -; v_gene: TRBV7-3; CDR3aa: CASSSRVSGTGVETQYF; CDR3nt: TGTGCCAGCAGCTCCCGCGTTTCGGGGACAGGGGTGGAGACCCAGTACTTC
j_gene: TRBJ2-7; d_gene: -; abundance: -; v_gene: TRBV7-9; CDR3aa: CASSPSWYEQYF; CDR3nt: TGTGCCAGCAGCCCAAGCTGGTACGAGCAGTACTTC
j_gene: TRBJ2-2; d_gene: -; abundance: many; v_gene: TRBV9; CDR3aa: CASSVTSASGELFF; CDR3nt: TGTGCCAGCAGCGTTACGTCCGCGAGCGGGGAGCTGTTTTTT
j_gene: TRBJ2-2; d_gene: -; abundance: once; v_gene: TRBV11-2; CDR3aa: CASSSIITGELFF; CDR3nt: TGTGCCAGCAGCTCCATAATCACCGGGGAGCTGTTTTTT
j_gene: TRBJ2-7; d_gene: -; abundance: -; v_gene: TRBV25-1; CDR3aa: CASSESRGFVDEQYF; CDR3nt: TGTGCCAGCAGTGAATCAAGGGGGTTCGTCGACGAGCAGTACTTC
j_gene: TRBJ1-2; d_gene: TRBD1; abundance: many; v_gene: TRBV30; CDR3aa: CAWSRGGRGYTF; CDR3nt: TGTGCCTGGTCACGAGGGGGCAGAGGCTACACCTTC
j_gene: TRBJ1-1; d_gene: -; abundance: many; v_gene: TRBV6-5; CDR3aa: CASRRQNTEAFF; CDR3nt: TGTGCCAGCAGGCGACAGAACACTGAAGCTTTCTTT
j_gene: TRBJ1-1; d_gene: TRBD1; abundance: -; v_gene: TRBV12-3/TRBV12-4; CDR3aa: CASSLRTGSRSEAFF; CDR3nt: TGTGCCAGCAGTTTAAGGACAGGGAGCCGATCTGAAGCTTTCTTT
j_gene: TRBJ2-2; d_gene: -; abundance: -; v_gene: TRBV6-2/TRBV6-3; CDR3aa: CASSYMLGSGELFF; CDR3nt: TGTGCCAGCAGTTACATGCTGGGTTCCGGGGAGCTGTTTTTT
j_gene: TRBJ2-7; d_gene: TRBD1; abundance: many; v_gene: TRBV29-1; CDR3aa: CSALQGSSYEQYF; CDR3nt: TGCAGCGCCCTACAGGGGAGCTCCTACGAGCAGTACTTC
j_gene: TRBJ1-1; d_gene: -; abundance: -; v_gene: TRBV5-1; CDR3aa: CASSATQGNTEAFF; CDR3nt: TGCGCCAGCAGCGCGACTCAGGGGAACACTGAAGCTTTCTTT
j_gene: TRBJ2-7; d_gene: -; abundance: many; v_gene: TRBV7-8; CDR3aa: CASSLRESSYEQYF; CDR3nt: TGTGCCAGCAGCTTAAGGGAGAGCTCCTACGAGCAGTACTTC
j_gene: TRBJ2-7; d_gene: TRBD2; abundance: -; v_gene: TRBV12-3/TRBV12-4; CDR3aa: CASSLAGLAGAYEQYF; CDR3nt: TGTGCCAGCAGTTTAGCCGGACTAGCGGGAGCCTACGAGCAGTACTTC
j_gene: TRBJ1-5; d_gene: -; abundance: few; v_gene: TRBV7-2; CDR3aa: CASSLRQNQPQHF; CDR3nt: TGTGCCAGCAGTCTAAGGCAGAATCAGCCCCAGCATTTT
j_gene: TRBJ1-5; d_gene: -; abundance: many; v_gene: TRBV28; CDR3aa: CASSFRFRIGQPQHF; CDR3nt: TGTGCCAGCAGTTTCCGTTTCAGGATCGGTCAGCCCCAGCATTTT
j_gene: TRBJ1-5; d_gene: -; abundance: many; v_gene: TRBV12-3/TRBV12-4; CDR3aa: CASAWDIERGQPQHF; CDR3nt: TGTGCCAGCGCCTGGGACATAGAACGAGGTCAGCCCCAGCATTTT
j_gene: TRBJ2-4; d_gene: TRBD2; abundance: many; v_gene: TRBV11-2; CDR3aa: CASSLDGLAGSQNIQYF; CDR3nt: TGTGCCAGCAGCTTAGATGGACTAGCGGGTAGTCAAAACATTCAGTACTTC
j_gene: TRBJ2-5; d_gene: -; abundance: many; v_gene: TRBV18; CDR3aa: CASSPPSQGRETQYF; CDR3nt: TGTGCCAGCTCACCACCCTCCCAGGGGCGGGAGACCCAGTACTTC
j_gene: TRBJ2-5; d_gene: TRBD2; abundance: many; v_gene: TRBV20-1; CDR3aa: CSAGRGGQRGETQYF; CDR3nt: TGCAGTGCCGGGAGGGGGGGGCAGCGAGGGGAGACCCAGTACTTC
j_gene: TRBJ1-2; d_gene: -; abundance: few; v_gene: TRBV2; CDR3aa: CASSLTQGRGYTF; CDR3nt: TGTGCCAGCAGTTTGACACAGGGTCGTGGCTACACCTTC
j_gene: TRBJ2-7; d_gene: -; abundance: many; v_gene: TRBV5-1; CDR3aa: CASSLAGGPSSYEQYF; CDR3nt: TGCGCCAGCAGCTTGGCCGGGGGCCCGTCCTCCTACGAGCAGTACTTC
j_gene: TRBJ2-7; d_gene: -; abundance: many; v_gene: TRBV29-1; CDR3aa: CSVERLSEGLYEQYF; CDR3nt: TGCAGCGTTGAACGTCTGTCCGAGGGACTCTACGAGCAGTACTTC
j_gene: TRBJ2-7; d_gene: TRBD2; abundance: -; v_gene: TRBV4-2; CDR3aa: CASSQGSSSGSYEQYF; CDR3nt: TGTGCCAGCAGCCAAGGTAGCTCTAGCGGGAGCTACGAGCAGTACTTC
j_gene: TRBJ2-7; d_gene: TRBD2; abundance: many; v_gene: TRBV11-2; CDR3aa: CASSLDGGSSGYEQYF; CDR3nt: TGTGCCAGCAGCTTAGATGGGGGGTCTAGCGGCTACGAGCAGTACTTC
j_gene: TRBJ2-7; d_gene: TRBD2; abundance: many; v_gene: TRBV6-1; CDR3aa: CASSDTSGIRYEQYF; CDR3nt: TGTGCCAGCAGTGATACTAGCGGGATTCGTTACGAGCAGTACTTC
j_gene: TRBJ1-2; d_gene: -; abundance: many; v_gene: TRBV15; CDR3aa: CATSRDRGGIYGYTF; CDR3nt: TGTGCCACCAGCAGAGATCGAGGAGGGATCTATGGCTACACCTTC
j_gene: TRBJ1-1; d_gene: -; abundance: many; v_gene: TRBV6-1; CDR3aa: CASSVSGAGLNTEAFF; CDR3nt: TGTGCCAGCAGTGTATCTGGAGCAGGTTTGAACACTGAAGCTTTCTTT
j_gene: TRBJ1-1; d_gene: -; abundance: many; v_gene: TRBV6-1; CDR3aa: CASSESSGGSGNTEAFF; CDR3nt: TGTGCCAGCAGTGAAAGTTCAGGAGGGTCAGGGAACACTGAAGCTTTCTTT
j_gene: TRBJ2-2; d_gene: -; abundance: many; v_gene: TRBV15; CDR3aa: CATSRFRVPRPNTGELFF; CDR3nt: TGTGCCACCAGCAGATTCCGGGTCCCACGCCCGAACACCGGGGAGCTGTTTTTT
j_gene: TRBJ1-1; d_gene: -; abundance: many; v_gene: TRBV6-1; CDR3aa: CASTEGVVNTEAFF; CDR3nt: TGTGCCAGCACCGAGGGGGTGGTGAACACTGAAGCTTTCTTT